The 29 T cell receptor beta chains listed next were all sequenced from one sample in a study of control samples from healthy donors and cancer patients. TCRdb's copy holds only in-frame clones and misses some; the assay was immunoSEQ multiplex PCR. The sample has around 86,000 clones; around nine tenths are singletons. Source material: PBMCs. These TCRs come from a woman between 55 and 75 years old with head and neck cancer.

J is TRBJ2-3 and V is TRBV5-5; perhaps D is TRBD1 or TRBD2 (5 bases each). V shed 5 bases and J shed 4 bases, with 23 bases lying between them. This CDR3 is built from 17 residues. Looked up from germline, CDR1 is SGHKS and CDR2 is YYEKEE (reference sequence). CDR3 sequence reads: CASSNFGTPSIADTQYF. CDR3 nucleotide sequence: TGTGCCAGCAGTAATTTCGGGACCCCGTCGATCGCAGATACGCAGTATTTT.

CDR3 amino acids: CASSLQGASYNEQFF. For the CDR3, the DNA is TGCGCCAGCAGCTTACAGGGGGCGAGCTACAATGAGCAGTTCTTC. This chain connects TRBV5-1 to TRBJ2-1; TRBD1 aligns across 9 bases. Trimming at V came to 2 bases and at J to 3 bases, leaving 3 bases not matched to a gene. The germline V gene has CDR1 SGHRS and CDR2 YFSETQ. This CDR3 comprises 15 residues.

The genes are TRBV11-3 and TRBJ2-2; D is uncertain. V was shortened by 4 bases and J by 2 bases, with 5 bases between the two germline ends. CDR1 and CDR2 from the germline V gene are SGHNT and YENEEA. CDR3 size: 13 residues. The CDR3, as DNA: TGTGCCAGCAGCTCCCCAAACACCGGGGAGCTGTTTTTT. Translated, it gives CASSSPNTGELFF.

The V gene is TRBV18, the J gene TRBJ1-1; possible D gene TRBD1, 5 bases. Germline lookup yields CDR1 KGHSH and CDR2 LQKENI. The CDR3 runs 14 residues. The ends were cut back, 3 bases at V and 1 base at J, with 9 bases in the middle. The CDR3 region is CASSPQGWNTEAFF. The CDR3 nucleotides are TGTGCCAGCTCACCGCAGGGCTGGAACACTGAAGCTTTCTTT.

V gene TRBV24-1 combines with J gene TRBJ2-3; 11 nucleotides line up with TRBD2. V lost 9 bases to trimming and J lost 6 bases; unmatched junction nucleotides: 7. In germline, CDR1 is KGHDR, CDR2 SFDVKD. The CDR3 is 14 amino acids. The CDR3 is CATGTSGEGDTQYF. DNA for the CDR3: TGTGCCACCGGGACTAGCGGCGAGGGGGATACGCAGTATTTT.

The chain combines TRBV18 with TRBJ2-7; a possible D gene is TRBD2 (5 bases). The CDR3 runs 14 residues. CDR1 is KGHSH, CDR2 LQKENI, per germline. The germline V and J ends were trimmed by 3 bases and 0 bases, with 9 bases remaining between them. The CDR3 nucleotides read TGTGCCAGCTCACCTACGGGAATCTCCTACGAGCAGTACTTC. Its protein product is CASSPTGISYEQYF.

This chain uses TRBV5-1 with TRBJ2-5; 8 bases match TRBD1. This CDR3 spans 15 amino acids. Germline loops: CDR1 SGHRS, CDR2 YFSETQ. J gave up 5 bases and V 0 bases, and 6 bases lay outside the gene matches. The CDR3 region has the DNA TGCGCCAGCAGCTTGGGACAGGGGCTCGGGGAGACCCAGTACTTC. It codes for CASSLGQGLGETQYF.

This chain joins TRBV25-1 and TRBJ1-6; D unclear. The V gene lost 2 bases and the J gene lost 9 bases, with 14 bases spanning the gap. This CDR3 region has 15 residues. The germline CDR1 and CDR2 sequences are MGHDK and SYGVNS. CDR3 sequence (DNA): TGTGCCAGCAGTGAAAGGGCCCTCTCCTTTTCACCCCTCCACTTT. This translates into CASSERALSFSPLHF.

This chain uses TRBV24-1 with TRBJ2-1, with 13 bases that match TRBD2. V was clipped by 3 bases and J by 6 bases; unmatched bases: 4. The CDR3 is made up of 16 amino acids. Per the germline V gene, CDR1 is KGHDR and CDR2 is SFDVKD. CDR3 region: CATSDETSGRPNEQFF. CDR3 DNA: TGTGCCACCAGTGATGAGACTAGCGGGAGGCCCAATGAGCAGTTCTTC.

Here the CDR3 reads CASSPRTGSDYGYTF. For the CDR3, the DNA is TGTGCCAGCAGCCCGAGGACAGGGAGTGATTATGGCTACACCTTC. This rearrangement joins TRBV7-2 to TRBJ1-2, with 8 nucleotides matching TRBD1. V gave up 5 bases and J gave up 5 bases; unmatched junction bases: 10. Germline loops: CDR1 SGHTA, CDR2 FQGNSA. This CDR3 is 15 amino acids long.

The rearrangement joins TRBV11-3 to TRBJ2-3; D possibly matches TRBD1 or TRBD2 (5 bases each). The CDR3 totals 15 residues. CDR1 SGHNT and CDR2 YENEEA come from the germline V gene. Trimming removed 0 bases at V and 2 bases at J, with 9 bases between. As DNA, the CDR3 is TGTGCCAGCAGCTTAGATGGGGGAATCACAGATACGCAGTATTTT. Protein product: CASSLDGGITDTQYF.

J is TRBJ2-4 and V is TRBV28, with 9 bases lining up with TRBD1. This CDR3 has 23 residues. J gave up 0 bases and V 5 bases, and 26 bases lay outside the gene matches. Germline V gene data show CDR1 as MDHEN and CDR2 as SYDVKM. The CDR3 region is CASSLFGGRKAQGAGVAKNIQYF. The CDR3 bases are TGTGCCAGCAGTCTGTTTGGCGGGCGGAAAGCACAGGGGGCTGGGGTAGCCAAAAACATTCAGTACTTC.

This chain links TRBV6-5 with TRBJ2-3; D ambiguous. Trimming stripped 3 bases from V and 8 bases from J, with 12 bases between. From germline, CDR1 is MNHEY and CDR2 SVGAGI. The CDR3 spans 13 residues. The CDR3 here is CASSYFAWGTQYF. The CDR3 DNA follows: TGTGCCAGCAGTTATTTTGCGTGGGGTACGCAGTATTTT.

This chain joins TRBV29-1 and TRBJ1-2; D remains unclear. The CDR3 totals 13 residues. V lost 3 bases and J 2 bases, leaving 10 bases between the germline ends. Germline-derived CDR1 and CDR2 are SQVTM and ANQGSEA. The CDR3 region is CSVDLGSNYGYTF. CDR3 coding DNA: TGCAGCGTTGATCTTGGGTCCAACTATGGCTACACCTTC.

CDR3 loop: CAWNRDRGHYGYTF. Written as DNA, the CDR3 is TGTGCCTGGAATAGGGACAGGGGACACTATGGCTACACCTTC. The rearrangement joins TRBV30 to TRBJ1-2, with 10 bases lining up with TRBD1. CDR1 GTSNPN and CDR2 SVGIG come from the germline V gene (reference sequence). V dropped 4 bases and J dropped 3; count of bases not matched to a gene: 5. The CDR3 loop spans 14 amino acids.

In this sample, this clone turned up once. The V call is TRBV5-4, the J call TRBJ2-7; TRBD2 might be the D (6 bases). Trimming stripped 9 bases from V and 0 bases from J, with 16 bases between. This CDR3 is built from 14 residues. Per the germline V gene, CDR1 is SGHNT and CDR2 is YYREEE (reference sequence). CDR3 sequence: CAIAMDYSSYEQYF. CDR3 nucleotides: TGTGCCATCGCAATGGACTACTCCTCCTACGAGCAGTACTTC.

V is TRBV24-1 and J is TRBJ2-5; TRBD1 might be the D (5 bases). V lost 2 bases, J lost 5 bases, and 14 bases lay in between. Germline V CDR1 and CDR2: KGHDR, SFDVKD. The CDR3 totals 15 residues. DNA for the CDR3: TGTGCCACCAGTGATTCACAGGTCCGTCGGGAGACCCAGTACTTC. Translation gives CATSDSQVRRETQYF.

The chain employs TRBV2 and TRBJ1-5; D perhaps matches TRBD1 (5 bases). Germline V gives CDR1 SNHLY, CDR2 FYNNEI. This CDR3 region has 13 residues. V lost 3 bases and J lost 7, with 10 bases in between. CDR3 nucleotides: TGTGCCAGCAGTGATTCCAGGGACCAGCCCCAGCATTTT. Protein sequence: CASSDSRDQPQHF.

V and J are TRBV5-4 and TRBJ2-2; maybe TRBD1 (5 bases). This CDR3 spans 14 amino acids. Deletions cut 0 bases from V and 5 bases from J, with 8 bases between. CDR1 and CDR2 from the germline V gene are SGHNT and YYREEE (reference sequence). CDR3 in DNA: TGTGCCAGCAGCTTGGCAGGGTCAACCGGGGAGCTGTTTTTT. Translation gives CASSLAGSTGELFF.

The gene calls are TRBV5-1 and TRBJ2-3; D ambiguous. The CDR3 consists of 15 residues. The ends were cut back, 0 bases at V and 5 bases at J, with 13 bases in the middle. Germline V CDR1 and CDR2: SGHRS, YFSETQ. The CDR3 reads CASSLAGDSVDTQYF. In DNA, the CDR3 is TGCGCCAGCAGCTTGGCCGGTGACTCAGTAGATACGCAGTATTTT.

This clone was found a few times. The chain has TRBV9 and TRBJ2-2; 10 bases are shared with TRBD2. Germline CDR1 SGDLS, CDR2 YYNGEE. The CDR3 consists of 17 residues. Trimming at V came to 1 base and at J to 6 bases, leaving 9 bases not matched to a gene. CDR3 bases: TGTGCCAGCAGCGTAACTAAAGCGGGAGGGGGCGCCGGGGAGCTGTTTTTT. It yields the protein CASSVTKAGGGAGELFF.

In this sample, this clone turned up a few times. The V and J genes are TRBV28 and TRBJ1-5; no firm D call. The germline V gene has CDR1 MDHEN and CDR2 SYDVKM. V was clipped by 3 bases and J by 0 bases, with 15 bases between them. The CDR3 is 17 residues long. CDR3 region: CASSLVHWRISNQPQHF. The CDR3 coding sequence is TGTGCCAGCAGTTTGGTACACTGGAGGATTAGCAATCAGCCCCAGCATTTT.

This chain joins TRBV2 and TRBJ2-2; the D gene could be TRBD1 or TRBD2 (6 bases each). Germline CDR1 and CDR2: SNHLY and FYNNEI. V lost 7 bases and J lost 4, with 13 bases in between. There are 14 residues in the CDR3. For the CDR3, the DNA is TGTGCCAGCATCAGGGGACTCGGCACCGGGGAGCTGTTTTTT. Protein: CASIRGLGTGELFF.

The chain links TRBV7-6 to TRBJ2-6, with D possibly matching TRBD1 (5 bases). Germline loops: CDR1 SGHVS, CDR2 FNYEAQ. CDR3 length equals 14 residues. Trimming removed 5 bases at V and 3 bases at J, with 8 bases between. CDR3: CASSLGDGANVLTF. In DNA, the CDR3 is TGTGCCAGCAGCCTAGGGGATGGGGCCAACGTCCTGACTTTC.

The chain couples TRBV5-1 to TRBJ1-2, with D tentatively TRBD1 (5 bases). Looked up from germline, CDR1 is SGHRS and CDR2 is YFSETQ. The CDR3 is 13 residues long. Trimming pared 2 bases from V and 4 bases from J, leaving 9 bases between. CDR3 loop: CASSLDSTYGYTF. The CDR3 bases are TGCGCCAGCAGCTTAGACAGCACCTATGGCTACACCTTC.

The sample holds a few counts of this clone. J is TRBJ2-3 and V is TRBV18; D not resolved. Per germline, CDR1 KGHSH and CDR2 LQKENI. The CDR3 loop spans 13 amino acids. Trimming removed 0 bases from V and 6 bases from J, with 7 bases in between. The CDR3 region is CASSPPSWDTQYF. CDR3 sequence (DNA): TGTGCCAGCTCACCACCTTCGTGGGATACGCAGTATTTT.

The chain carries TRBV9 and TRBJ2-1, with D perhaps matching TRBD1 (6 bases). Trimming took off 4 bases at V and 3 bases at J, with 14 bases between the two ends. Germline CDR1 is SGDLS and CDR2 is YYNGEE. This CDR3 region has 15 residues. CDR3: CASSRGTSGYNEQFF. CDR3 sequence (DNA): TGTGCCAGCAGCAGGGGGACCTCTGGCTACAATGAGCAGTTCTTC.

The rearrangement uses TRBV28 and TRBJ1-2, with D unresolved. V was pared by 2 bases and J by 8 bases, with 6 bases between. Germline V lookup: CDR1 MDHEN, CDR2 SYDVKM. The CDR3 has 11 residues. The CDR3, as DNA: TGTGCCAGCAGTTTAAACTCGGGCTACACCTTC. This gives the protein CASSLNSGYTF.

The J gene is TRBJ1-3, the V gene TRBV7-9; tentative D call: TRBD1 (5 bases). The ends were cut back, 4 bases at V and 3 bases at J, with 10 bases in the middle. CDR1 SEHNR and CDR2 FQNEAQ come from the germline V gene (reference sequence). This CDR3 region has 14 residues. Here the CDR3 reads CASSSARVGNTIYF. DNA for the CDR3: TGTGCCAGCAGCTCCGCCAGGGTTGGAAACACCATATATTTT.